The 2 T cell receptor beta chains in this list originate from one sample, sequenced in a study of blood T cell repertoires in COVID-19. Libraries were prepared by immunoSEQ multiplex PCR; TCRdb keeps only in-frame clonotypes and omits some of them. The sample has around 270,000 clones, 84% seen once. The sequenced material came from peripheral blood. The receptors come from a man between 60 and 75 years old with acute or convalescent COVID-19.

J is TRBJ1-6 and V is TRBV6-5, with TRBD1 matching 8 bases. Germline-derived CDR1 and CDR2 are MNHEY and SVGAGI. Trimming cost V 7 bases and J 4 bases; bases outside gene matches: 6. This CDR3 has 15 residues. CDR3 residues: CASTDRAGYNSPLHF. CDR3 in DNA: TGTGCCAGCACGGACAGGGCAGGATATAATTCACCCCTCCACTTT.

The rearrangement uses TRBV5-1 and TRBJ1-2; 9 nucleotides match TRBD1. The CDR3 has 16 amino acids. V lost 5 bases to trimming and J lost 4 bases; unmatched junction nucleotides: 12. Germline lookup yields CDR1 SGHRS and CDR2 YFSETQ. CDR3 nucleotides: TGCGCCAGCAGTCCGGGGGGACAGGGCAGCGGCTATGGCTACACCTTC. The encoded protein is CASSPGGQGSGYGYTF.